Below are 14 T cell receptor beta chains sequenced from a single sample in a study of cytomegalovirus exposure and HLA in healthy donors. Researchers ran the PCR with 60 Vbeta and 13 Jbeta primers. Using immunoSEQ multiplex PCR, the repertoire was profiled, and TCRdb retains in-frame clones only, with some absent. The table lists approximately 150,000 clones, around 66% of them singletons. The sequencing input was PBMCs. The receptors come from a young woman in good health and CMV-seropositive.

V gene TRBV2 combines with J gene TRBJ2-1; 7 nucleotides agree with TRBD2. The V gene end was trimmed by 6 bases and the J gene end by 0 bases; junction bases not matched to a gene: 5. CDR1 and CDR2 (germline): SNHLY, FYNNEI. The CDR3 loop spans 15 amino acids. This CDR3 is CASRARTSSYNEQFF. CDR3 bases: TGTGCCAGCAGAGCTCGGACTAGCTCCTACAATGAGCAGTTCTTC.

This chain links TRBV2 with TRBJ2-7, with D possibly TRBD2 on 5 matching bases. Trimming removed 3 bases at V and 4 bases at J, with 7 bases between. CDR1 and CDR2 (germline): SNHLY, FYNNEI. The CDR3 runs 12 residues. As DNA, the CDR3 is TGTGCCAGCAGTGATGAGGGATACGAGCAGTACTTC. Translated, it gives CASSDEGYEQYF.

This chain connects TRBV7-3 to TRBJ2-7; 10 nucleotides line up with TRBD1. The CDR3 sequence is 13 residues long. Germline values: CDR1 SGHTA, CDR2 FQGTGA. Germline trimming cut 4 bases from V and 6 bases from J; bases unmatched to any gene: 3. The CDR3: CASSWTGGGEQYF. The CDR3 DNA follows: TGTGCCAGCAGCTGGACAGGGGGAGGCGAGCAGTACTTC.

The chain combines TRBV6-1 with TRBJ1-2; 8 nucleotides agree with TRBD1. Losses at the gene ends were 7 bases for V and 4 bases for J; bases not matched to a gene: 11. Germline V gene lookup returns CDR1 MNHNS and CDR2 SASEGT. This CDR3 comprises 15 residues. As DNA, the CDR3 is TGTGCCAGCATCGACACAGGGGGTGGAGGCTATGGCTACACCTTC. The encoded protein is CASIDTGGGGYGYTF.

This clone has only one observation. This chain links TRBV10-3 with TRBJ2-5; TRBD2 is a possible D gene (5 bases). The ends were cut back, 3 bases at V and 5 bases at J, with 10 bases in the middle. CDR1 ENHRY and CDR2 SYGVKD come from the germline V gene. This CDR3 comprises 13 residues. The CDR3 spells CAISDPRGETQYF. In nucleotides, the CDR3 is TGTGCCATCAGTGATCCCCGAGGGGAGACCCAGTACTTC.

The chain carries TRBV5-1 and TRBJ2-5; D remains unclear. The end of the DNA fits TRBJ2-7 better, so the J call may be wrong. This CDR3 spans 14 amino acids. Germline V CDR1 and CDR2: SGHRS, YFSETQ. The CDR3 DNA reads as TGCGCCAGCAGCTTGGCGTCGGCAGACTACGAGCAGTACTTC. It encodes CASSLASADYEQYF.

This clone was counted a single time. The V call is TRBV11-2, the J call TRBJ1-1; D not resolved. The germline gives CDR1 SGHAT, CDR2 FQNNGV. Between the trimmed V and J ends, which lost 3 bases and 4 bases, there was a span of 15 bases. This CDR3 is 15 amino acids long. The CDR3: CASSLDPSGVTEAFF. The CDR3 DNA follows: TGTGCCAGCAGCTTGGACCCCTCCGGGGTCACTGAAGCTTTCTTT.

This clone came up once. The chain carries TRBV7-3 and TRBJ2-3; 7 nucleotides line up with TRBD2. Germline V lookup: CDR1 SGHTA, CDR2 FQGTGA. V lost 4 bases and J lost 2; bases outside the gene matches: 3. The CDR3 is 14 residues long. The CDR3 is CASSSGLVTDTQYF. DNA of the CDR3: TGTGCCAGCAGCTCAGGACTAGTCACAGATACGCAGTATTTT. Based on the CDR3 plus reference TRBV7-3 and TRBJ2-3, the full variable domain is GAGVSQTPSNKVTEKGKYVELRCDPISGHTALYWYRQSLGQGPEFLIYFQGTGAADDSGLPNDRFFAVRPEGSVSTLKIQRTERGDSAVYLCASSSGLVTDTQYFGPGTRLTVL.

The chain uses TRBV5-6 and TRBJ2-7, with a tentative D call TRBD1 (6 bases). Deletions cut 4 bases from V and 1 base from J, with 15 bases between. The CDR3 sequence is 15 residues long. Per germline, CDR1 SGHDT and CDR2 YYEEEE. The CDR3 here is CASSSGQTLSYEQYF. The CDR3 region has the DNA TGTGCCAGCAGCAGCGGACAGACCCTTTCCTACGAGCAGTACTTC.

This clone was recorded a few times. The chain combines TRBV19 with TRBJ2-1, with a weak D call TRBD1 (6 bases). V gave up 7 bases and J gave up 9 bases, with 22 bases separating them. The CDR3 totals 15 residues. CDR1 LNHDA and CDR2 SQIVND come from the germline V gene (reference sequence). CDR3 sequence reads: CASTGTSPSRSEQFF. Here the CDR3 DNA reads TGTGCCAGTACGGGGACAAGCCCAAGTCGGAGTGAGCAGTTCTTC.

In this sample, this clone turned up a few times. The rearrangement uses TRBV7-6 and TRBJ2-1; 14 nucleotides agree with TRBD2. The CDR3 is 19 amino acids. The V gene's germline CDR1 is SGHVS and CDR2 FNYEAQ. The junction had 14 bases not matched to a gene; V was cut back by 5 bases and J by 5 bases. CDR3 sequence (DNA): TGTGCCAGCAGCCCCTTAGGGACTAGCGGGAGTACGTTGCACAATGAGCAGTTCTTC. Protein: CASSPLGTSGSTLHNEQFF.

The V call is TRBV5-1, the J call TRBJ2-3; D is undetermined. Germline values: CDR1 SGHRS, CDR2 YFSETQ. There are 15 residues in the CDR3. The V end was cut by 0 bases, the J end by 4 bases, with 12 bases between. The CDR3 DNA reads TGCGCCAGCAGCTTGGGAGCTCCTCTTCCAGATACGCAGTATTTT. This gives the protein CASSLGAPLPDTQYF.

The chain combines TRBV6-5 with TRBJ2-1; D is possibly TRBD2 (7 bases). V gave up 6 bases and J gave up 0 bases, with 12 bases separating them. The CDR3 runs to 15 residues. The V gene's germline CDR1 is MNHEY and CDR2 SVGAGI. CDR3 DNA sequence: TGTGCCAGCAGAAGCGGGACACTCTCCTACAATGAGCAGTTCTTC. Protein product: CASRSGTLSYNEQFF.

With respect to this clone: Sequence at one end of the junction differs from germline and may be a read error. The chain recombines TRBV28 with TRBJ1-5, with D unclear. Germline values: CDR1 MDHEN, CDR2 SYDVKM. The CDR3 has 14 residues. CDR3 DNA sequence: TGTGCCAGTCGAGCGCCTGAGAGACTCCAGCCTCAGCATTTT. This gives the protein CASRAPERLQPQHF.